These T cell receptor beta chains were read from a single sample in a study of graft-versus-host responses after intestinal transplantation. Profiled with immunoSEQ multiplex PCR; TCRdb holds only in-frame clones, not every one. The table lists roughly 70,000 clones, nearly 85% of them singletons. These receptors' targets are unknown. The sample in question was unstimulated CD4+ T cells sorted from spleen or lymph node cells, obtained before transplant. Every receptor here comes from a human donor who was the organ donor for an intestinal transplant. Both conserved end residues are part of each CDR3. Fields, in order: V gene, D gene, J gene, clone size, CDR3 protein, CDR3 DNA. A D gene is named only where the DNA matches it firmly. Size is stated for part of the rows, as once, few or many counts, or as a class when the clone is expanded.

TRBV7-7,NA,TRBJ2-3,NA,CASSPHSAGTSDTQYF,TGTGCTAGCAGCCCTCACTCTGCGGGGACCTCAGATACGCAGTATTTT
TRBV19,TRBD1,TRBJ1-2,NA,CASMQGGGGYTF,TGTGCCAGTATGCAGGGGGGAGGAGGCTACACCTTC
TRBV19,NA,TRBJ1-5,NA,CASNGWNQPQHF,TGTGCCAGTAACGGTTGGAATCAGCCCCAGCATTTT
TRBV28,NA,TRBJ1-2,NA,CASLVGGANYGYTF,TGTGCCAGCCTGGTGGGAGGGGCAAACTATGGCTACACCTTC
TRBV28,NA,TRBJ1-3,NA,CASSFPGGLGNTIYF,TGTGCCAGCAGTTTCCCTGGGGGACTCGGAAACACCATATATTTT
TRBV30,NA,TRBJ2-5,NA,CAWSVISLLGGRTSETQYF,TGTGCCTGGAGTGTAATCTCCCTTCTGGGGGGGCGGACTTCAGAGACCCAGTACTTC
TRBV4-2,NA,TRBJ1-6,NA,CASSTPSPGSSPLHF,TGTGCCAGCAGCACCCCTTCCCCGGGGTCTTCACCCCTCCACTTT
TRBV19,TRBD1,TRBJ1-6,NA,CASSRGQGNTLHF,TGTGCCAGTAGTAGGGGACAGGGGAACACCCTCCACTTT
TRBV2,NA,TRBJ2-2,NA,CASRGLLNTGELFF,TGTGCCAGCAGGGGACTTTTGAACACCGGGGAGCTGTTTTTT
TRBV2,NA,TRBJ1-4,NA,CASSEGAVGKLFF,TGTGCCAGCAGTGAAGGGGCCGTGGGAAAACTGTTTTTT
TRBV5-1,NA,TRBJ1-1,NA,CASSPNYQGGEAFF,TGCGCCAGCAGCCCTAACTACCAGGGCGGTGAAGCTTTCTTT
TRBV4-3,NA,TRBJ2-6,NA,CASSRVLSAGANVLTF,TGCGCCAGCAGCCGCGTTTTGTCGGCTGGGGCCAACGTCCTGACTTTC
TRBV19,NA,TRBJ1-2,NA,CASSIVRGEGYTF,TGTGCCAGTAGTATAGTTCGGGGTGAGGGCTACACCTTC
TRBV7-8,TRBD2,TRBJ2-2,few,CASSPGLAHTGELFF,TGTGCCAGCAGCCCAGGACTAGCGCACACCGGGGAGCTGTTTTTT
TRBV7-8,NA,TRBJ1-2,NA,CASSLSDFNYGYTF,TGTGCCAGCAGCTTAAGCGATTTTAACTATGGCTACACCTTC
TRBV19,TRBD2,TRBJ2-3,once,CASSIRSGGFTDTQYF,TGTGCCAGTAGTATACGGAGCGGGGGGTTCACAGATACGCAGTATTTT
TRBV27,TRBD1,TRBJ2-2,once,CASIGQGYTGELFF,TGTGCCAGCATTGGACAGGGGTACACCGGGGAGCTGTTTTTT
TRBV5-4,TRBD1,TRBJ2-2,NA,CASSRGQGPKNTGELFF,TGTGCCAGCAGCCGGGGACAGGGCCCTAAGAACACCGGGGAGCTGTTTTTT
TRBV15,TRBD1,TRBJ1-2,NA,CAIRGQGGYGYTF,TGTGCCATCAGAGGACAGGGCGGCTATGGCTACACCTTC
TRBV11-3,TRBD2,TRBJ2-2,NA,CASSFTGTSAVTGELFF,TGTGCCAGCAGCTTTACCGGGACTAGTGCTGTCACCGGGGAGCTGTTTTTT
TRBV6-4,NA,TRBJ2-5,NA,CASSEQGGGETQYF,TGTGCCAGCAGTGAACAGGGAGGGGGAGAGACCCAGTACTTC
TRBV9,TRBD1,TRBJ1-3,NA,CASSYSTTGSSGNTIYF,TGTGCCAGCAGCTACTCTACGACAGGGTCCTCTGGAAACACCATATATTTT
TRBV15,TRBD1,TRBJ1-2,once,CATSRGAGGTNYGYTF,TGTGCCACCAGCAGAGGTGCAGGGGGGACTAACTATGGCTACACCTTC
TRBV6-4,TRBD1,TRBJ1-6,NA,CASSYRGGNSPLHF,TGTGCCAGCAGTTACAGGGGTGGTAATTCACCCCTCCACTTT
TRBV28,NA,TRBJ1-1,NA,CASSSPGEDTEAFF,TGTGCCAGCAGTTCTCCTGGGGAGGACACTGAAGCTTTCTTT
TRBV29-1,NA,TRBJ1-4,NA,CSVEDSFYEKLFF,TGCAGCGTTGAGGACAGTTTTTATGAAAAACTGTTTTTT
TRBV7-2,NA,TRBJ2-2,NA,CASSLAGSYTGELFF,TGTGCCAGCAGCTTAGCAGGGAGTTACACCGGGGAGCTGTTTTTT
TRBV6-5,TRBD2,TRBJ2-5,NA,CASSYSTSGVQETQYF,TGTGCCAGCAGTTACTCGACTAGCGGGGTCCAAGAGACCCAGTACTTC
TRBV5-1,NA,TRBJ2-1,NA,CASGETGGLEQFF,TGCGCCAGCGGAGAAACTGGGGGGTTGGAGCAGTTCTTC
TRBV6-5,TRBD1,TRBJ1-1,NA,CASTKRDRNTEAFF,TGTGCCAGCACCAAAAGGGACAGGAACACTGAAGCTTTCTTT
TRBV2,NA,TRBJ1-5,NA,CASILTKPQPQHF,TGTGCCAGCATTCTGACAAAGCCTCAGCCCCAGCATTTT
TRBV6-4,NA,TRBJ2-1,NA,CASSAGGGGQNEQFF,TGTGCCAGCAGTGCCGGTGGGGGGGGCCAGAATGAGCAGTTCTTC
TRBV6-1,NA,TRBJ2-5,NA,CASSLRFQETQYF,TGTGCCAGCAGTCTTCGGTTTCAAGAGACCCAGTACTTC
TRBV10-3,NA,TRBJ2-1,NA,CAISALVGGLYNEQFF,TGTGCCATCAGTGCCCTCGTTGGGGGCTTATACAATGAGCAGTTCTTC
TRBV30,TRBD1,TRBJ1-1,NA,CAWSRDRATEAFF,TGTGCCTGGAGTCGGGACAGGGCCACTGAAGCTTTCTTT
TRBV6-1,NA,TRBJ2-5,NA,CASSEGQKYQETQYF,TGTGCCAGCAGTGAGGGACAAAAGTACCAAGAGACCCAGTACTTC
TRBV28,TRBD1,TRBJ1-2,NA,CASIAQGTYGYTF,TGTGCCAGCATCGCACAGGGGACCTATGGCTACACCTTC
TRBV5-1,TRBD1,TRBJ1-4,NA,CASSKGQGLEKLFF,TGCGCCAGCAGCAAGGGACAGGGTTTAGAAAAACTGTTTTTT
TRBV18,NA,TRBJ1-1,NA,CASSPSQNTEAFF,TGTGCCAGCTCACCGTCCCAGAACACTGAAGCTTTCTTT
TRBV10-1,TRBD1,TRBJ2-1,NA,CASSGKNPTGESYNEQFF,TGCGCCAGCAGTGGAAAAAACCCGACAGGGGAAAGCTACAATGAGCAGTTCTTC
TRBV27,TRBD2,TRBJ2-2,NA,CASSFRTSGGGELFF,TGTGCCAGCAGTTTCAGGACTAGCGGGGGAGGGGAGCTGTTTTTT
TRBV7-9,NA,TRBJ1-5,NA,CASSLGQGNQPQHF,TGTGCCAGCAGCTTAGGGCAGGGAAATCAGCCCCAGCATTTT
TRBV18,NA,TRBJ2-1,NA,CASSPTGHEQFF,TGTGCCAGCTCACCCACAGGTCATGAGCAGTTCTTC
TRBV18,TRBD1,TRBJ1-3,few,CASSPTTGGNTIYF,TGTGCCAGCTCGCCAACGACAGGGGGGAACACCATATATTTT
TRBV28,TRBD2,TRBJ2-2,few,CASRRGGLDTGELFF,TGTGCCAGCAGGCGGGGGGGCTTGGACACCGGGGAGCTGTTTTTT
TRBV11-1,NA,TRBJ1-6,NA,CASSLAGVGSPLHF,TGTGCCAGCAGCTTAGCAGGGGTCGGTTCACCCCTCCACTTT
TRBV5-1,NA,TRBJ2-2,NA,CASSLGLDAGELFF,TGCGCCAGCAGCTTGGGACTAGATGCCGGGGAGCTGTTTTTT
TRBV9,NA,TRBJ2-1,NA,CASSVAGQASYNEQFF,TGTGCCAGCAGCGTAGCAGGTCAGGCCTCCTACAATGAGCAGTTCTTC
TRBV19,NA,TRBJ1-6,NA,CASRMGQNNSPLHF,TGTGCCAGTAGGATGGGGCAGAATAATTCACCCCTCCACTTT